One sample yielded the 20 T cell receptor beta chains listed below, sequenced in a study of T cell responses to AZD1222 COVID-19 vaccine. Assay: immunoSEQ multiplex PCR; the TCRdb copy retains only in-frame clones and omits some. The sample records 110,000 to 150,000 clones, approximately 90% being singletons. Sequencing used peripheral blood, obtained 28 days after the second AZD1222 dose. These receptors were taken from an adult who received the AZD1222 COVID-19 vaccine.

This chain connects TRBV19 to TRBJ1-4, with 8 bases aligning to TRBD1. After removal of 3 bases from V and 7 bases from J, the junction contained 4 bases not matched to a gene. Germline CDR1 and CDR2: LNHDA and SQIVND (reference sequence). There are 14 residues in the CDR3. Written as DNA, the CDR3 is TGTGCCAGTAGTATCTGGACAGGGAGTGAAAAACTGTTTTTT. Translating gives CASSIWTGSEKLFF. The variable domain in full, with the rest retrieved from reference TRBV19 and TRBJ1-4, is DGGITQSPKYLFRKEGQNVTLSCEQNLNHDAMYWYRQDPGQGLRLIYYSQIVNDFQKGDIAEGYSVSREKKESFPLTVTSAQKNPTAFYLCASSIWTGSEKLFFGSGTQLSVL.

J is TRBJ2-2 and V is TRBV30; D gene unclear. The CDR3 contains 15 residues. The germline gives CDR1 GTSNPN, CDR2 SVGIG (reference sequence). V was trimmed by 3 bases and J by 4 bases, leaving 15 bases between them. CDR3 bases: TGTGCCTGGAGCGGCGCAGGAACAGTCACCGGGGAGCTGTTTTTT. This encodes CAWSGAGTVTGELFF.

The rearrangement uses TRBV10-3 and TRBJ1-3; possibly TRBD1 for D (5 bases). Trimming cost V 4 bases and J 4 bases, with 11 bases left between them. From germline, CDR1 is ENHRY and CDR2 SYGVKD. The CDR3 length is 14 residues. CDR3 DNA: TGTGCCATCAGTGCGATGGGGGAAGGAAACACCATATATTTT. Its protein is CAISAMGEGNTIYF.

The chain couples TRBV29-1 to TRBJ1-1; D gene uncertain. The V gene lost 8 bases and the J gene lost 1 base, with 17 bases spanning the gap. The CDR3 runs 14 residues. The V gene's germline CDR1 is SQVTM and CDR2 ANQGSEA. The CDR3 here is CSILRADPNTEAFF. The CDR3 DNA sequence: TGCAGCATACTAAGGGCGGATCCGAACACTGAAGCTTTCTTT.

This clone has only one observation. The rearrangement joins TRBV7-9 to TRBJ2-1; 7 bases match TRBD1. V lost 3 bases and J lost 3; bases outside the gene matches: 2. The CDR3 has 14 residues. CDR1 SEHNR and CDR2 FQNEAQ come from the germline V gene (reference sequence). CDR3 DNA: TGTGCCAGCAGCTTGGGACAGAGCTACAATGAGCAGTTCTTC. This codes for CASSLGQSYNEQFF.

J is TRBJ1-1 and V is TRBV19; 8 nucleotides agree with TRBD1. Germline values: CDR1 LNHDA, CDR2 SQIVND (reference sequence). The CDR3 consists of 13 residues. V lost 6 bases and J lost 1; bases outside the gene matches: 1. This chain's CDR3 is CASRDRENTEAFF. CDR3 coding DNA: TGTGCCAGTAGGGACAGGGAGAACACTGAAGCTTTCTTT. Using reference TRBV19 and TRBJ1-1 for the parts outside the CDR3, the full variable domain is DGGITQSPKYLFRKEGQNVTLSCEQNLNHDAMYWYRQDPGQGLRLIYYSQIVNDFQKGDIAEGYSVSREKKESFPLTVTSAQKNPTAFYLCASRDRENTEAFFGQGTRLTVV.

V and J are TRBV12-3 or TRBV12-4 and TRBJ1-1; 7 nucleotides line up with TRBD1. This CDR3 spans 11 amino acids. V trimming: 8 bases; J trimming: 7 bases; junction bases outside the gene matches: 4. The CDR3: CASGGGGEAFF. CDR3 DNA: TGTGCCAGCGGAGGGGGCGGTGAAGCTTTCTTT.

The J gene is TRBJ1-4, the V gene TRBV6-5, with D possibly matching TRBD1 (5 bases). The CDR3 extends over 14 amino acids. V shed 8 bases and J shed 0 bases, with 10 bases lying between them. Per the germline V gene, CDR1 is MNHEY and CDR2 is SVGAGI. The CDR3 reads CASQRGATNEKLFF. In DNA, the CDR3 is TGTGCCAGCCAGAGGGGTGCAACTAATGAAAAACTGTTTTTT.

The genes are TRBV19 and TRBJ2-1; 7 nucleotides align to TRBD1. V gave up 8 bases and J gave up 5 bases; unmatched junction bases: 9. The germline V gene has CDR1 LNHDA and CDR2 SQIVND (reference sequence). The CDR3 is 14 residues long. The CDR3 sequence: CASQGTDSHNEQFF. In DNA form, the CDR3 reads TGTGCCAGTCAAGGGACAGATAGTCACAATGAGCAGTTCTTC. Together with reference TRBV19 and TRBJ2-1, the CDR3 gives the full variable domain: DGGITQSPKYLFRKEGQNVTLSCEQNLNHDAMYWYRQDPGQGLRLIYYSQIVNDFQKGDIAEGYSVSREKKESFPLTVTSAQKNPTAFYLCASQGTDSHNEQFFGPGTRLTVL.

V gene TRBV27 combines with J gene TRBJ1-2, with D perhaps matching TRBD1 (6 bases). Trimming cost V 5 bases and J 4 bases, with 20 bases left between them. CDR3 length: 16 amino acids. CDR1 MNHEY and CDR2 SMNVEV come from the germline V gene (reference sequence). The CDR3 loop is CASSPVLGAAIYGYTF. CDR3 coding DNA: TGTGCCAGCAGTCCGGTATTGGGGGCTGCGATCTATGGCTACACCTTC.

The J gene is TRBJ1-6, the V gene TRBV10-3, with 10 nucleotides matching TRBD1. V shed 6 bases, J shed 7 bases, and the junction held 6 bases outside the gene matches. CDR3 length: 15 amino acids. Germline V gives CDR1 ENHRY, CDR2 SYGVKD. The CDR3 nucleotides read TGTGCCATCAGGGGGACAGGGGTTTTCAATTCACCCCTCCACTTT. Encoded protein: CAIRGTGVFNSPLHF.

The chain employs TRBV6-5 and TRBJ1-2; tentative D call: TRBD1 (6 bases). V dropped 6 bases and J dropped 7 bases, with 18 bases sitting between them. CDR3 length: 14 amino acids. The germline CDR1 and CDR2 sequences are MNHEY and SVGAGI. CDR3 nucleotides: TGTGCCAGCAGGGGGGCCTGGGGAGCCGGTGGCTACACCTTC. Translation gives CASRGAWGAGGYTF.

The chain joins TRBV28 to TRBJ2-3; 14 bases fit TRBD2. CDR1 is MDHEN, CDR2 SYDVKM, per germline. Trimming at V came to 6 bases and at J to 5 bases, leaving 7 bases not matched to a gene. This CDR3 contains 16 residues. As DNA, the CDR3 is TGTGCCAGCAGCCTCGGGACTAGCGGGAGAGTAGATACGCAGTATTTT. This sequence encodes CASSLGTSGRVDTQYF.

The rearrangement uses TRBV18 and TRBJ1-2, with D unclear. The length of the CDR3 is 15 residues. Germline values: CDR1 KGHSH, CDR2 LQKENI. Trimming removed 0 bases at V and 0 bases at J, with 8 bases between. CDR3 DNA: TGTGCCAGCTCACCACCTGTGTTTACTAACTATGGCTACACCTTC. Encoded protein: CASSPPVFTNYGYTF.

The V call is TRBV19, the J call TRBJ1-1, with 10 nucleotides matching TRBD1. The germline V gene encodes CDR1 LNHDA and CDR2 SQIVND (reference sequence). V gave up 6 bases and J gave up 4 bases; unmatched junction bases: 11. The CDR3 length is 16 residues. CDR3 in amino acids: CASSKTTGTGVTEAFF. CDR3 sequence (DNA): TGTGCCAGTAGCAAAACTACCGGGACAGGGGTCACTGAAGCTTTCTTT.

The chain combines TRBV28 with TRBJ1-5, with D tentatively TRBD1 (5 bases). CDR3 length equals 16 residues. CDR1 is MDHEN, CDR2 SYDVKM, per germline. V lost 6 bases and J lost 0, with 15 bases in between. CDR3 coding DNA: TGTGCCAGCAGCCTACCGGGACCGATTAGCAATCAGCCCCAGCATTTT. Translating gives CASSLPGPISNQPQHF.

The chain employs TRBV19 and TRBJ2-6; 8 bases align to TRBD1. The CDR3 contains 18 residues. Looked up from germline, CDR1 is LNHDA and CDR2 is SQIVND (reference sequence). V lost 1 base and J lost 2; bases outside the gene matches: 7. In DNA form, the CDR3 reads TGTGCCAGTAGTATAGCGCAGGGGGCTTCCCCTGGGGCCAACGTCCTGACTTTC. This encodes CASSIAQGASPGANVLTF.

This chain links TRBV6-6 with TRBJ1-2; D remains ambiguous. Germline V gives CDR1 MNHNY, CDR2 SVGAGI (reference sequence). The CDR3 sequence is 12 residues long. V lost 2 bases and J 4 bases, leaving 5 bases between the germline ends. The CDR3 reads CASSYRTYGYTF. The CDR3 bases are TGTGCCAGCAGTTACAGGACCTATGGCTACACCTTC.

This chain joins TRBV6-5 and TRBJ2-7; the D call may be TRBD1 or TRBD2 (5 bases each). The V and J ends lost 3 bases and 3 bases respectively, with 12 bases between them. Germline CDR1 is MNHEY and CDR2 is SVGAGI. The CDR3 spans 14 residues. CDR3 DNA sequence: TGTGCCAGCAGTTATCTACGGGGCCACTACGAGCAGTACTTC. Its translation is CASSYLRGHYEQYF.

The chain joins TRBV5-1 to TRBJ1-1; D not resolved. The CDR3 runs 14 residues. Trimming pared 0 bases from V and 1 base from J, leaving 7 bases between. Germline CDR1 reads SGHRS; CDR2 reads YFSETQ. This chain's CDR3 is CASSLDSSNTEAFF. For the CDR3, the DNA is TGCGCCAGCAGCTTGGACAGCTCGAACACTGAAGCTTTCTTT.